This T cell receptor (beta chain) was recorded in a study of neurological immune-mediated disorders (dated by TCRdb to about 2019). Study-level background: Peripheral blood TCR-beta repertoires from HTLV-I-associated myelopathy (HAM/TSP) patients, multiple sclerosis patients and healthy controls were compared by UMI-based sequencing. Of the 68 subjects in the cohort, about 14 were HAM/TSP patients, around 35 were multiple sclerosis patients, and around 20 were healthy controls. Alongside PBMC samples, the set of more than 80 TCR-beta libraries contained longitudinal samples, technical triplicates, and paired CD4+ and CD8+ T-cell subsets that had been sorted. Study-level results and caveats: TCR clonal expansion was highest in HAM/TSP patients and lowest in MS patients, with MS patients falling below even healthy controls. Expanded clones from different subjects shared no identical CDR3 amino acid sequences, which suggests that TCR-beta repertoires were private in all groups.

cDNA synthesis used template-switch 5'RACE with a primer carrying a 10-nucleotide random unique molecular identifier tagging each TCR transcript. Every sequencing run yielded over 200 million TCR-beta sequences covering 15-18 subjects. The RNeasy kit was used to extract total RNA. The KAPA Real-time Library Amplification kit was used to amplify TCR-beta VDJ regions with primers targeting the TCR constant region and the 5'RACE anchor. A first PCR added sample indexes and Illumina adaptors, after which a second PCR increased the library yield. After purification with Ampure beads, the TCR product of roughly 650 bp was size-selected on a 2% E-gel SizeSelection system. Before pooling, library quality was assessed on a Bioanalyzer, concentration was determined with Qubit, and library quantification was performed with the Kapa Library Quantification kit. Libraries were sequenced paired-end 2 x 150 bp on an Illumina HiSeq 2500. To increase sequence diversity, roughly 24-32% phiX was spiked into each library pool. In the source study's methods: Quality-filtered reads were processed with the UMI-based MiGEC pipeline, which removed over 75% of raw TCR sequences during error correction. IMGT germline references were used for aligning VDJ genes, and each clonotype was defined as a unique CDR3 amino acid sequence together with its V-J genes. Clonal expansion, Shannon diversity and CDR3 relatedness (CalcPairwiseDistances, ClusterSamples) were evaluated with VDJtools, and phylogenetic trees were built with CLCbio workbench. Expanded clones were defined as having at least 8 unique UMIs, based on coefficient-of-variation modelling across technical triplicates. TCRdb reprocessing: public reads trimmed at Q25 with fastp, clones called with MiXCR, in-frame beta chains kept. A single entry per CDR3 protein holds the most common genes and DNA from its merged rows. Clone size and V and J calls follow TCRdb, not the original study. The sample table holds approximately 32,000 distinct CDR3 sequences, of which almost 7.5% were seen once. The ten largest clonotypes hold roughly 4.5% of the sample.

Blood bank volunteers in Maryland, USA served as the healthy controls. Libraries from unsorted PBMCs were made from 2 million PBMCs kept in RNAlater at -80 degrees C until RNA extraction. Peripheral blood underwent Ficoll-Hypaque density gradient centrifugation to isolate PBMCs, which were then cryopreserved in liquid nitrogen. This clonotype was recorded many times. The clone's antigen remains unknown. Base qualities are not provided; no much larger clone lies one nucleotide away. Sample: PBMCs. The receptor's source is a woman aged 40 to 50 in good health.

The CDR3 here reads CASSSPLTSGRESSYNEQFF. The sequenced DNA: TGTGCCAGCAGCTCGCCCCTGACTAGCGGGAGGGAAAGCTCCTACAATGAGCAGTTCTTC. Recombination connected TRBV11-2 to TRBJ2-1; 14 bases in the junction line up with TRBD2. The germline V and J ends show losses of 4 bases and 0 bases respectively, and no gene match explains 11 bases of the junction. Reading from cysteine to phenylalanine, the CDR3 counts 20 amino acids. The entry retains the CDR3 DNA only, 60 bases that are in frame from base 1. Based on the germline V gene, the CDR1 and CDR2 sequences are SGHAT and FQNNGV. The reference TRBV11-2 and TRBJ2-1 proteins fill in what lies around the CDR3, so the full variable domain reads EAGVAQSPRYKIIEKRQSVAFWCNPISGHATLYWYQQILGQGPKLLIQFQNNGVVDDSQLPKDRFSAERLKGVDSTLKIQPAKLEDSAVYLCASSSPLTSGRESSYNEQFFGPGTRLTVL.